The entry that follows covers one T cell receptor (beta chain) sequence. Its antigen remains unknown. The data were obtained in a study of long-term antiretroviral therapy in people with HIV. Runs used v3.0 of the immunoSEQ assay and were done at survey level. Sequencing had a target that covered roughly 40,000-55,000 T-cell genomes per sample. Libraries were prepared by immunoSEQ multiplex PCR; TCRdb keeps only in-frame clonotypes and omits some of them. The sample lists tens of thousands of clones; 85% to 95% were seen once. About 1-10 million cryopreserved PBMC were held in samples before DNA extraction. Trimming cost V 11 bases and J 7 bases; bases outside gene matches: 3. Germline CDR1 is SNHLY and CDR2 is FYNNEI. This CDR3 region has 10 residues. Points from the study as a whole: On ART adherence, viral resistance or therapy changes, no data were available.

The starting material was unsorted PBMCs, obtained 5.3 years after starting antiretroviral therapy. The TCR comes from a man aged 50-59 years with HIV. The chain joins TRBV2 to TRBJ1-1; 8 bases agree with TRBD1. DNA of the CDR3: TGTGCCGTCAGGGGGCTTGAAGCTTTCTTT. Amino acid sequence: CAVRGLEAFF.